The 23 T cell receptor beta chains reported below all come from one sample, sequenced in a study of CD8 T cells in ankylosing spondylitis. TCRdb independently ran MiXCR on the 5' RACE reads; one entry per CDR3 protein. The sample consists of 150,000 to 200,000 distinct CDR3 sequences, 30% to 35% of them appearing once. Material for sequencing was synovial fluid, either unsorted or a sorted T cell fraction (not recorded which). The receptor source for this set is a male donor with ankylosing spondylitis.

This clonotype was detected a few times. The chain uses TRBV25-1 and TRBJ1-1; TRBD1 might be the D (6 bases). Trimming pared 4 bases from V and 0 bases from J, leaving 15 bases between. The germline V gene has CDR1 MGHDK and CDR2 SYGVNS. The CDR3 is made up of 16 amino acids. In DNA form, the CDR3 reads TGTGCCAGCAGTGCAGGCAGGTCAGGGGTGAACACTGAAGCTTTCTTT. Translating it yields CASSAGRSGVNTEAFF.

This clonotype turned up a few times. V usage is TRBV6-1 and J usage is TRBJ2-7; D gene unclear. V shed 8 bases and J shed 3 bases, with 17 bases lying between them. Germline CDR1 MNHNS, CDR2 SASEGT. The CDR3 has 14 residues. The CDR3 DNA reads TGTGCCAGCGAAAGACTGAGTGGTAACTACGAGCAGTACTTC. Translated, it gives CASERLSGNYEQYF.

This clonotype was counted only a few times. This chain links TRBV9 with TRBJ2-2; D is unresolved. Germline V gene sequence: CDR1 SGDLS, CDR2 YYNGEE. Trimming cost V 0 bases and J 7 bases, with 10 bases left between them. This CDR3 region has 14 residues. For the CDR3, the DNA is TGTGCCAGCAGCGTAGGCTCTTGGAGCGGGGAGCTGTTTTTT. Encoded protein: CASSVGSWSGELFF.

This clonotype has a handful of counts. The CDR3 loop reads CASSLGPTNEQFF. The CDR3 coding sequence is TGCGCCAGCAGTTTAGGGCCTACCAATGAGCAGTTCTTC. The chain carries TRBV5-1 and TRBJ2-1; D ambiguous. CDR3 length: 13 residues. Germline-derived CDR1 and CDR2 are SGHRS and YFSETQ. The germline V and J ends were trimmed by 5 bases and 6 bases, with 12 bases remaining between them.

The table lists this clonotype with a few counts. The V gene is TRBV5-1, the J gene TRBJ1-6; perhaps TRBD1 as D (5 bases). The ends were cut back, 5 bases at V and 7 bases at J, with 13 bases in the middle. CDR1 and CDR2 (germline): SGHRS, YFSETQ. CDR3 length: 14 amino acids. As DNA, the CDR3 is TGCGCCAGCAGTGACGTGACAGCAAATTCACCCCTCCACTTT. Protein: CASSDVTANSPLHF. The full variable domain, its missing parts supplied by reference TRBV5-1 and TRBJ1-6, is KAGVTQTPRYLIKTRGQQVTLSCSPISGHRSVSWYQQTPGQGLQFLFEYFSETQRNKGNFPGRFSGRQFSNSRSEMNVSTLELGDSALYLCASSDVTANSPLHFGNGTRLTVT.

The V call is TRBV6-1, the J call TRBJ1-3, with TRBD1 matching 8 bases. The trim removed 4 bases at V and 3 bases at J, leaving 5 bases unmatched. Germline V gene lookup returns CDR1 MNHNS and CDR2 SASEGT. The CDR3 is 15 amino acids. The DNA of the CDR3 is TGTGCCAGCAGTGCACAGGGGGAACGTGGAAACACCATATATTTT. It specifies CASSAQGERGNTIYF.

This rearrangement joins TRBV20-1 to TRBJ2-7, with TRBD2 matching 12 bases. CDR1 and CDR2 from the germline V gene are DFQATT and SNEGSKA (reference sequence). J was trimmed by 5 bases and V by 5 bases; bases with no gene match: 7. This CDR3 is built from 14 residues. This chain's CDR3 is CSAGLAGLRDEQYF. The CDR3 bases are TGCAGTGCTGGACTAGCGGGATTGAGGGACGAGCAGTACTTC.

The sample holds a few counts of this clonotype. The V gene is TRBV20-1, the J gene TRBJ1-2; possibly TRBD1 for D (5 bases). Germline V gene lookup returns CDR1 DFQATT and CDR2 SNEGSKA (reference sequence). CDR3 length equals 14 residues. V lost 1 base to trimming and J lost 6 bases, with 15 bases between them. Here the CDR3 DNA reads TGCAGTGCTAGAGCGGCGGGGGATCACGATGGCTACACCTTC. It yields the protein CSARAAGDHDGYTF.

The CDR3 DNA reads as TGTGCCAGCAGGACAGGGGTGGGCCAAGAGACCCAGTACTTC. Encoded protein: CASRTGVGQETQYF. V usage is TRBV12-3 or TRBV12-4 and J usage is TRBJ2-5, with 8 bases that match TRBD1. The CDR3 contains 14 residues. V was clipped by 6 bases and J by 1 base; unmatched bases: 4.

This clonotype turned up a few times. The V and J genes are TRBV7-2 and TRBJ1-1, with D possibly matching TRBD1 (5 bases). CDR3 length equals 12 residues. Germline V gene data show CDR1 as SGHTA and CDR2 as FQGNSA. Trimming shortened V by 5 bases and J by 7 bases, and 11 bases separated the two germline ends. In nucleotides, the CDR3 is TGTGCCAGCAGCCTAGGGGTGGGTGAAGCTTTCTTT. Encoded protein: CASSLGVGEAFF.

There are a few counts of this clonotype. The chain joins TRBV9 to TRBJ2-5; TRBD1 agrees at 8 bases. The CDR3 spans 15 residues. Losses at the gene ends were 7 bases for V and 0 bases for J; bases not matched to a gene: 8. Looked up from germline, CDR1 is SGDLS and CDR2 is YYNGEE. The CDR3 sequence: CASARWTGYQETQYF. CDR3 DNA: TGTGCCAGCGCCCGGTGGACAGGGTACCAAGAGACCCAGTACTTC.

The V gene is TRBV30, the J gene TRBJ1-5, with D possibly matching TRBD1 (5 bases). Trimming cost V 3 bases and J 3 bases, with 12 bases left between them. The CDR3 has 14 residues. Germline loops: CDR1 GTSNPN, CDR2 SVGIG (reference sequence). For the CDR3, the DNA is TGTGCCTGGAGGGTAGCAGGGTTCAATCAGCCCCAGCATTTT. Residues: CAWRVAGFNQPQHF.

This clonotype has a count of ten or more. The chain uses TRBV6-1 and TRBJ1-1, with D possibly TRBD1 on 6 matching bases. The CDR3 loop spans 14 amino acids. Germline values: CDR1 MNHNS, CDR2 SASEGT. V lost 5 bases to trimming and J lost 1 base, with 11 bases between them. The CDR3 region has the DNA TGTGCCAGCAGTCGTTCAGGGGAGAACACTGAAGCTTTCTTT. Residues: CASSRSGENTEAFF.

This clonotype was counted ten times or more. The genes are TRBV27 and TRBJ1-1; TRBD1 is a possible D gene (6 bases). Germline V gives CDR1 MNHEY, CDR2 SMNVEV (reference sequence). The CDR3 has 15 amino acids. Trimming removed 5 bases from V and 5 bases from J, with 18 bases in between. CDR3 amino acids: CASSPITGRRTEAFF. The CDR3 DNA reads TGTGCCAGCAGTCCGATAACAGGGAGGAGGACTGAAGCTTTCTTT.

The rearrangement links TRBV20-1 to TRBJ2-3; 7 bases are a match to TRBD2. The CDR3 spans 12 residues. CDR1 and CDR2 (germline): DFQATT, SNEGSKA (reference sequence). With 5 bases clipped from V and 4 bases from J, the junction kept 3 bases outside the gene matches. The CDR3 DNA follows: TGCAGTGCTGGGGGGGGACCAGATACGCAGTATTTT. Translation gives CSAGGGPDTQYF.

The chain has TRBV18 and TRBJ2-7; no firm D call. The CDR3 runs 12 residues. Germline lookup yields CDR1 KGHSH and CDR2 LQKENI. V dropped 2 bases and J dropped 3 bases, with 5 bases sitting between them. The CDR3 DNA follows: TGTGCCAGCTCACCATCCTACTACGAGCAGTACTTC. Encoded protein: CASSPSYYEQYF.

This clonotype came up many times. The chain is built from TRBV12-3 or TRBV12-4 and TRBJ1-6; no definite D call. Trimming removed 3 bases at V and 6 bases at J, with 9 bases between. This CDR3 is 14 amino acids long. The CDR3 nucleotides are TGTGCCAGCAGTTTGACGAAAGCTAATTCACCCCTCCACTTT. The encoded protein is CASSLTKANSPLHF.

This clonotype was found a few times. The V and J genes are TRBV3-1 and TRBJ2-3; 7 bases map to TRBD1. The CDR3 consists of 16 residues. With V trimmed by 4 bases and J by 2 bases, 9 bases remained unmatched. Germline values: CDR1 LGHDT, CDR2 YNNKEL (reference sequence). The CDR3 coding sequence is TGTGCCAGCAGCCGAGGGGACAGTTTTACCACAGATACGCAGTATTTT. Its translation is CASSRGDSFTTDTQYF.

This clonotype was seen only a few times. The chain is built from TRBV5-1 and TRBJ2-7; 7 bases line up with TRBD1. With V trimmed by 5 bases and J by 3 bases, 5 bases remained unmatched. Germline V gene lookup returns CDR1 SGHRS and CDR2 YFSETQ. This CDR3 is built from 13 residues. Here the CDR3 DNA reads TGCGCCAGCAGTGCCTACAGGGGCTACGAGCAGTACTTC. Translating gives CASSAYRGYEQYF.

This clonotype was observed once. The V call is TRBV5-1, the J call TRBJ2-7; possible D gene TRBD1, 6 bases. This CDR3 region has 13 residues. Germline-derived CDR1 and CDR2 are SGHRS and YFSETQ. Between the trimmed V and J ends, which lost 5 bases and 5 bases, there was a span of 14 bases. The CDR3 nucleotides read TGCGCCAGCAGGACAGGTCCTACGAACGAGCAGTACTTC. Its translation is CASRTGPTNEQYF. The whole variable domain, remainder taken from reference TRBV5-1 and TRBJ2-7, is KAGVTQTPRYLIKTRGQQVTLSCSPISGHRSVSWYQQTPGQGLQFLFEYFSETQRNKGNFPGRFSGRQFSNSRSEMNVSTLELGDSALYLCASRTGPTNEQYFGPGTRLTVT.

The gene calls are TRBV11-3 and TRBJ2-3; TRBD1 is a possible D gene (7 bases). With 4 bases removed from V and 11 bases from J, the gap between germline ends came to 22 bases. The CDR3 totals 15 residues. Germline values: CDR1 SGHNT, CDR2 YENEEA. CDR3 nucleotides: TGTGCCAGCAGCTCAGGGGGGCGTAGCCGAGGAATGCAGTATTTT. Translating it yields CASSSGGRSRGMQYF.

This sequence joins TRBV2 and TRBJ1-1; weak D call: TRBD1 (5 bases). The CDR3 loop spans 15 amino acids. Germline lookup yields CDR1 SNHLY and CDR2 FYNNEI. V lost 6 bases to trimming and J lost 11 bases, with 25 bases between them. As DNA, the CDR3 is TGTGCCAGCAGCCCCGAGTCAGGACAAGCTCGCGGGGCTTTCTTT. Amino acids: CASSPESGQARGAFF.

This clonotype came up a few times. This chain joins TRBV9 and TRBJ2-1; 9 nucleotides line up with TRBD2. Germline CDR1 SGDLS, CDR2 YYNGEE. The junction had 6 bases not matched to a gene; V was cut back by 0 bases and J by 8 bases. The CDR3 length is 15 residues. The CDR3 spells CASSVGREGYDEQFF. DNA of the CDR3: TGTGCCAGCAGCGTAGGGCGGGAGGGCTATGATGAGCAGTTCTTC.